This T cell receptor beta chain was sequenced for a study of blood T cell repertoires in COVID-19. Study details: Specimens from acute and convalescent COVID-19 originated in the United States, Italy and Spain. In each case, the material was cDNA or gDNA derived from T cells, B-cell-depleted T cells, or PBMCs.

Original analysis: Estimation of nucleated cell counts relied on the amplification of reference gene primers. Produced via immunoSEQ multiplex PCR; TCRdb's table is partial and in-frame only. That table gives V, J and clone size, and the DNA gave D and trimming. The sample lists under 200,000 clones, about 86% occurring once. V gave up 1 base and J gave up 1 base; unmatched junction bases: 7. The CDR3 contains 17 residues. The germline V gene has CDR1 LNHNV and CDR2 YYDKDF (reference sequence). The sequencing input was peripheral blood. The receptor comes from a man in his fifties or sixties with active or convalescent COVID-19. The gene calls are TRBV15 and TRBJ2-4; 7 nucleotides agree with TRBD1. This CDR3 reads CATSRGLTGVAKNIQYF. CDR3 coding DNA: TGTGCCACCAGCAGAGGGTTAACAGGGGTTGCCAAAAACATTCAGTACTTC. Full variable domain (rest looked up from reference TRBV15 and TRBJ2-4): DAMVIQNPRYQVTQFGKPVTLSCSQTLNHNVMYWYQQKSSQAPKLLFHYYDKDFNNEADTPDNFQSRRPNTSFCFLDIRSPGLGDTAMYLCATSRGLTGVAKNIQYFGAGTRLSVL.